This record looks at one T cell receptor beta chain sequence and its context. Clones were read by immunoSEQ multiplex PCR, and TCRdb kept only the in-frame ones, dropping some. This sample has 8,500 to 11,000 clones, with about 86% found just once. These data belong to a study of blood T cell dynamics during melanoma immunotherapy. Time point indicated: pre-treatment baseline. Germline-derived CDR1 and CDR2 are LNHDA and SQIVND (reference sequence). Germline trimming cut 2 bases from V and 5 bases from J; bases unmatched to any gene: 3. The CDR3 spans 14 residues. Source: blood, taken from a patient treated with checkpoint blockade. The sequence was obtained from a human donor with melanoma. This chain uses TRBV19 with TRBJ2-5; 9 nucleotides match TRBD1. The DNA for the CDR3 is TGTGCCAGTAGTATAAGTGGGACAGGGGAGACCCAGTACTTC. It specifies CASSISGTGETQYF.